Following are 24 T cell receptor beta chains from one sample sequenced in a study of cytomegalovirus exposure and HLA in healthy donors. The method was immunoSEQ multiplex PCR; TCRdb's version includes in-frame clones alone and lacks a portion of them. The table lists 150,000 to 200,000 clones, roughly nine tenths of them singletons. The sequenced sample was PBMCs. These receptor sequences come from a woman in her twenties or thirties in good health and CMV-seronegative.

The gene calls are TRBV28 and TRBJ1-4; D is perhaps TRBD1 (6 bases). This CDR3 has 17 residues. In germline, CDR1 is MDHEN, CDR2 SYDVKM. Trimming left V 6 bases short and J 4 bases short, with 21 bases between. Here the CDR3 DNA reads TGTGCCAGCAGGCAGACGAAGGGGATCAGGGGTAATGAAAAACTGTTTTTT. Translated, it gives CASRQTKGIRGNEKLFF.

This chain uses TRBV9 with TRBJ1-6, with TRBD1 matching over 10 bases. The CDR3 runs to 16 residues. V trimming: 4 bases; J trimming: 9 bases; junction bases outside the gene matches: 10. Germline V gives CDR1 SGDLS, CDR2 YYNGEE. CDR3 in amino acids: CASSPTRDRGPSPLHF. CDR3 in DNA: TGTGCCAGCAGCCCAACTCGAGACAGGGGGCCTTCACCCCTCCACTTT.

This chain links TRBV4-3 with TRBJ1-6, with D tentatively TRBD1 (6 bases). The CDR3 loop spans 13 amino acids. The germline V and J ends were trimmed by 3 bases and 10 bases, with 10 bases remaining between them. Germline loops: CDR1 LGHNA, CDR2 YSLEER. The CDR3 spells CASSQGGWSPLHF. The DNA of the CDR3 is TGCGCCAGCAGCCAGGGGGGCTGGTCACCCCTCCACTTT.

The genes are TRBV7-3 and TRBJ2-2; 7 nucleotides align to TRBD2. Losses at the gene ends were 5 bases for V and 2 bases for J; bases not matched to a gene: 20. The length of the CDR3 is 20 residues. Looked up from germline, CDR1 is SGHTA and CDR2 is FQGTGA. The CDR3 DNA is TGTGCCAGCAGCCTCCCCGGAGAGCCAGCGGGGTCTATCAACACCGGGGAGCTGTTTTTT. Amino acids: CASSLPGEPAGSINTGELFF.

The chain combines TRBV19 with TRBJ2-7; no reliable D call. This CDR3 is built from 11 residues. Germline-derived CDR1 and CDR2 are LNHDA and SQIVND (reference sequence). V was cut by 5 bases and J by 4 bases, with 6 bases left in between. DNA of the CDR3: TGTGCCAGTAGTCGGAATTACGAGCAGTACTTC. Translation gives CASSRNYEQYF. The whole variable domain, filled in from reference TRBV19 and TRBJ2-7, reads DGGITQSPKYLFRKEGQNVTLSCEQNLNHDAMYWYRQDPGQGLRLIYYSQIVNDFQKGDIAEGYSVSREKKESFPLTVTSAQKNPTAFYLCASSRNYEQYFGPGTRLTVT.

The chain carries TRBV2 and TRBJ1-1, with D tentatively TRBD1 (5 bases). Germline CDR1 is SNHLY and CDR2 is FYNNEI. This CDR3 spans 13 amino acids. V lost 7 bases to trimming and J lost 10 bases, with 19 bases between them. CDR3 sequence reads: CASNSYRYASAFF. The CDR3 DNA sequence: TGTGCCAGCAATTCCTACAGGTATGCTTCAGCTTTCTTT.

V and J are TRBV9 and TRBJ2-2, with 7 positions matching TRBD2. Germline V gene sequence: CDR1 SGDLS, CDR2 YYNGEE. V trimming: 0 bases; J trimming: 2 bases; junction bases outside the gene matches: 4. CDR3 size: 16 residues. The CDR3 protein is CASSVDSGSNTGELFF. CDR3 coding DNA: TGTGCCAGCAGCGTAGATAGCGGGTCAAACACCGGGGAGCTGTTTTTT.

The chain carries TRBV7-9 and TRBJ2-7, with a possible D match to TRBD2 (6 bases). The ends were cut back, 8 bases at V and 3 bases at J, with 14 bases in the middle. The CDR3 is 13 amino acids. Germline V gene sequence: CDR1 SEHNR, CDR2 FQNEAQ (reference sequence). The CDR3 loop is CASGSSDFYEQYF. The CDR3 nucleotides are TGTGCCAGCGGGTCTAGCGACTTCTACGAGCAGTACTTC. Together with reference TRBV7-9 and TRBJ2-7, the CDR3 gives the full variable domain: DTGVSQNPRHKITKRGQNVTFRCDPISEHNRLYWYRQTLGQGPEFLTYFQNEAQLEKSRLLSDRFSAERPKGSFSTLEIQRTEQGDSAMYLCASGSSDFYEQYFGPGTRLTVT.

The V gene is TRBV7-9, the J gene TRBJ2-3; 7 positions match TRBD2. Germline CDR1 is SEHNR and CDR2 is FQNEAQ (reference sequence). The CDR3 is made up of 16 amino acids. V gave up 3 bases and J gave up 4 bases; unmatched junction bases: 10. DNA of the CDR3: TGTGCCAGCAGCTTCCGACTAGCTTCAGGGTCAGATACGCAGTATTTT. Translating gives CASSFRLASGSDTQYF.

V and J are TRBV7-3 and TRBJ1-4, with D unclear. The germline V gene has CDR1 SGHTA and CDR2 FQGTGA. Deletions cut 1 base from V and 8 bases from J, with 14 bases between. There are 15 residues in the CDR3. CDR3 coding DNA: TGTGCCAGCAGCTTAAGTAGGGCCCCCGGGGAAAAACTGTTTTTT. As protein: CASSLSRAPGEKLFF.

This clone was seen just once. The V and J genes are TRBV25-1 and TRBJ2-7; D not resolved. The CDR3 length is 10 residues. Germline V gene sequence: CDR1 MGHDK, CDR2 SYGVNS. Trimming removed 4 bases from V and 5 bases from J, with 3 bases in between. CDR3 sequence: CASSGDEQYF. The CDR3 nucleotides read TGTGCCAGCAGTGGTGACGAGCAGTACTTC.

CDR3 amino acids: CASIRDFNTGELFF. The CDR3 nucleotides are TGTGCCAGCATCCGAGACTTCAACACCGGGGAGCTGTTTTTT. V gene TRBV28 combines with J gene TRBJ2-2; D not resolved. V shed 7 bases and J shed 2 bases, with 11 bases lying between them. The CDR3 is made up of 14 amino acids. Germline V gene sequence: CDR1 MDHEN, CDR2 SYDVKM.

About this clone: One base away lies a much larger clone, so this may be a sequencing read error. This chain connects TRBV5-4 to TRBJ2-5; D not certain. Looked up from germline, CDR1 is SGHNT and CDR2 is YYREEE (reference sequence). The CDR3 length is 12 residues. Trimming stripped 3 bases from V and 2 bases from J, with 5 bases between. The CDR3 DNA reads as TGTGCCAGCAGCTACGCGCAAGAGACCCAGTACTTC. It encodes CASSYAQETQYF.

V is TRBV2 and J is TRBJ2-3; the D is unclear. CDR1 is SNHLY and CDR2 is FYNNEI in the germline V gene. Trimming cost V 3 bases and J 2 bases, with 9 bases left between them. This CDR3 region has 14 residues. DNA for the CDR3: TGTGCCAGCAGTGATCCTTACCTCACAGATACGCAGTATTTT. Its protein is CASSDPYLTDTQYF.

This rearrangement joins TRBV5-1 to TRBJ1-2, with D hard to call. V lost 4 bases to trimming and J lost 0 bases, with 13 bases between them. Germline loops: CDR1 SGHRS, CDR2 YFSETQ. CDR3 length: 15 residues. CDR3 nucleotide sequence: TGCGCCAGCAGCCCATCGCTAGCAACTAACTATGGCTACACCTTC. It codes for CASSPSLATNYGYTF.

The chain recombines TRBV25-1 with TRBJ1-2; D unresolved. CDR1 is MGHDK and CDR2 is SYGVNS in the germline V gene. The CDR3 contains 11 residues. Trimming cost V 7 bases and J 2 bases, with 5 bases left between them. This CDR3 is CASKGNYGYTF. In DNA, the CDR3 is TGTGCCAGCAAGGGAAACTATGGCTACACCTTC.

The chain carries TRBV27 and TRBJ2-1, with 8 bases identical to TRBD1. V dropped 3 bases and J dropped 4; count of bases not matched to a gene: 2. Germline V lookup: CDR1 MNHEY, CDR2 SMNVEV (reference sequence). The CDR3 extends over 14 amino acids. CDR3 in amino acids: CASSLDRAYNEQFF. The CDR3 DNA is TGTGCCAGCAGTTTGGACAGGGCTTACAATGAGCAGTTCTTC.

For the CDR3, the DNA is TGTGCCAGCAGCTTAGGACAGGGAAACACTGAAGCTTTCTTT. Its protein is CASSLGQGNTEAFF. This chain links TRBV7-9 with TRBJ1-1, with 7 bases lining up with TRBD1. Trimming cost V 1 base and J 2 bases; bases outside gene matches: 1. The CDR3 loop spans 14 amino acids. CDR1 SEHNR and CDR2 FQNEAQ come from the germline V gene (reference sequence).

This clone has at least ten counts. The V gene is TRBV7-2, the J gene TRBJ2-7; D may be TRBD2 (5 bases). The CDR3 loop spans 13 amino acids. Trimming took 6 bases from V and 3 from J, leaving 12 bases between them. Germline loops: CDR1 SGHTA, CDR2 FQGNSA. CDR3 nucleotides: TGTGCCAGCAGGCGGAACGGGATCTACGAGCAGTACTTC. This translates into CASRRNGIYEQYF.

V and J are TRBV5-1 and TRBJ2-7, with D possibly being TRBD2 (5 bases). This CDR3 comprises 14 residues. The germline V gene has CDR1 SGHRS and CDR2 YFSETQ. The ends were cut back, 5 bases at V and 5 bases at J, with 17 bases in the middle. CDR3 residues: CASRNTAAGDEQYF. CDR3 DNA: TGCGCCAGCAGAAACACTGCCGCGGGTGACGAGCAGTACTTC.

The chain joins TRBV14 to TRBJ2-6; D call uncertain. Trimming took 4 bases from V and 1 from J, leaving 2 bases between them. CDR3 length: 13 amino acids. CDR1 and CDR2 (germline): SGHDN, FVKESK. The CDR3 here is CASSRSGANVLTF. CDR3 nucleotides: TGTGCCAGCAGCCGATCTGGGGCCAACGTCCTGACTTTC. Drawing the rest from reference TRBV14 and TRBJ2-6, the complete variable domain is EAGVTQFPSHSVIEKGQTVTLRCDPISGHDNLYWYRRVMGKEIKFLLHFVKESKQDESGMPNNRFLAERTGGTYSTLKVQPAELEDSGVYFCASSRSGANVLTFGAGSRLTVL.

This clone came up once. J is TRBJ2-7 and V is TRBV4-1; no definite D call. Germline V CDR1 and CDR2: MGHRA, YSYEKL. CDR3 length equals 14 residues. Trimming pared 4 bases from V and 0 bases from J, leaving 10 bases between. The CDR3 here is CASSLEPSSYEQYF. The CDR3 DNA reads as TGCGCCAGCAGCCTGGAGCCGAGCTCCTACGAGCAGTACTTC.

This clone was found a few times. The chain links TRBV6-1 to TRBJ2-7; D may be TRBD2 (7 bases). Per the germline V gene, CDR1 is MNHNS and CDR2 is SASEGT. V was pared by 3 bases and J by 4 bases, with 13 bases between. This CDR3 is 14 amino acids long. The CDR3 is CASSEPRGGYEQYF. The CDR3 nucleotides read TGTGCCAGCAGTGAGCCCAGGGGAGGGTACGAGCAGTACTTC.

This chain uses TRBV5-1 with TRBJ1-1, with D unclear. The CDR3 length is 13 residues. The V end lost 1 base, the J end lost 5 bases, and 9 bases lay between the germline ends. Germline V gene lookup returns CDR1 SGHRS and CDR2 YFSETQ. The CDR3 reads CASSLPGGTEAFF. The CDR3 DNA is TGCGCCAGCAGCTTGCCCGGTGGAACTGAAGCTTTCTTT.